Given below is one T cell receptor beta chain in context. Its antigen specificity is not known. The sample holds no much larger clone one base away, and base qualities are not on file. The sample is drawn from a study of PD-L1 blockade in urothelial cancer (dated by TCRdb to the late 2010s). General notes on the study: All patients started therapy around 2014 and received atezolizumab 1,200 mg intravenously every 3 weeks. About 85% of the 29 patients were identified as males with urothelial cancer of bladder origin, and a prior smoking history was reported by 18 of 29 patients. An ECOG performance status of 0 or 1 was recorded for the patients, and 0 to 3 prior chemotherapy regimens had been received by the patients. Blood samples were analyzed 3 weeks after the start of treatment (second dose) and 6 weeks after the start of treatment. A median of around 150,000 T cells and 80,000 to 100,000 unique TCRs was obtained from blood samples, and a median clonality of approximately 0.08 was observed. Somatic, immune and clinical correlates of response to PD-L1 blockade with atezolizumab in urothelial cancer were the focus of an exploratory multi-omic analysis. Pretreatment tumor samples, along with matched peripheral blood collected serially before and after atezolizumab treatment, underwent TCR sequencing. Durable clinical benefit was defined as progression-free survival longer than 6 months, and TCR features were also tested against progression-free and overall survival. In the same patients who had TCR sequencing, pretreatment tumors also underwent whole exome sequencing and RNA sequencing. Durable clinical benefit was achieved by nine patients but not by the remaining 20. Pretreatment blood TCR-seq was available for 27 to 30 patients, at least one posttreatment blood collection was obtained for around 25 patients, and tumor TCR-seq was available for around 25 patients. What the work shows at the level of the full study, not this receptor alone: Improved progression-free and overall survival was associated with having pretreatment peripheral blood TCR clonality below the median. Because the sample size was small (n of about 27) and many of the analyses were exploratory, the results are meant to be hypothesis-generating. Patients with durable benefit showed greater expansion of tumor-associated TCR clones in peripheral blood 3 weeks after starting treatment (n of about 20, p = 0.022).

Synthetic TCR analog templates were spiked into each PCR to estimate absolute template abundance from read counts. The immunoSEQ assay was used to amplify TCRbeta CDR3 regions from genomic DNA with bias-controlled V and J gene primers. Rearranged TCRbeta segments were sequenced at approximately 20X coverage. As for the authors' bioinformatics: Clustering was used to correct sequencing errors, and CDR3s were annotated against IMGT so that V, D and J genes could be assigned. Downstream analyses used only productive TCRbeta rearrangements, leaving out any out-of-frame or stop-codon sequences. To compute clonality, Shannon entropy was normalized by the log of the number of unique productive sequences and then subtracted from one. Fisher's exact test with Benjamini-Hochberg correction, using a cutoff of adjusted p below 0.01, was how clones that differed between time points or between blood and tumor were identified. Here the immuneACCESS table is served through TCRdb, limited to in-frame sequences with V and J called. Missing clones are a known gap in these copies; in checked studies unresolved V genes cover under half, and the rest lacks a known reason. For V, J and clone size, that table is used; D and trimming come from the DNA. The sample has 50,000 to 60,000 clones on record, 86% of them singletons. Clones ranked in the top ten supply 2.5% to 3.5% of the sample.

The cohort comprised around 31 patients with locally advanced or metastatic urothelial carcinoma treated at Memorial Sloan Kettering on a trial protocol. Peripheral blood mononuclear cells were collected from each patient pretreatment and during treatment, giving between 1 and 8 total time points per patient. The Qiagen DNeasy Blood extraction kit was used to purify genomic DNA from total PBMCs and tumor samples. PBMCs were collected pretreatment and during treatment, and were isolated and stored as previously described. Sequencing used PBMCs, obtained around atezolizumab (anti-PD-L1) treatment. This receptor was obtained from a man between 45 and 60 years old with urothelial cancer.

The CDR3 corresponds to CASSSRRGGNYGYTF. In nucleotide form, the sequence is TGTGCCAGCAGTTCCCGACGGGGGGGTAACTATGGCTACACCTTC. The chain uses TRBV6-5 and TRBJ1-2, and perhaps TRBD1 as D gene, on 5 matching bases. Relative to germline, V is 4 bases shorter and J is 1 base shorter, with 13 bases between their ends. Taken from cysteine to phenylalanine, the CDR3 has 15 residues. The only DNA kept is the CDR3, 45 bases in frame from the first base. From the germline V gene, CDR1 is MNHEY and CDR2 is SVGAGI.